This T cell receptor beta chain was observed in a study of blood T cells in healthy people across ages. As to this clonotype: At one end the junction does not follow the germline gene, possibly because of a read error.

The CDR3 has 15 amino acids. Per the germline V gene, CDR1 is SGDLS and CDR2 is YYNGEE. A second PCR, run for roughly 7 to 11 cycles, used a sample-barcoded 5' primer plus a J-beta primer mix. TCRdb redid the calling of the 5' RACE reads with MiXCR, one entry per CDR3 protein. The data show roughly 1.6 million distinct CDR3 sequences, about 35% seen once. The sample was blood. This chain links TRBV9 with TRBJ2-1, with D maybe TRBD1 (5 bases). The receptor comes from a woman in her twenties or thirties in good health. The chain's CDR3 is CASSELRGSYNKQFF. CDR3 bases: TGTGCCAGCAGCGAGCTAAGGGGCTCCTACAATAAGCAGTTCTTC.